The present TCR beta chain was sequenced within a study of blood T cell repertoires in COVID-19 (dated by TCRdb to about 2020). Turning to the overall study: The collaborator samples originated in the United States, Italy and Spain and spanned the acute and convalescent phases of COVID-19. The dataset comprised deeply sampled blood TCRbeta repertoires from subjects exposed to, actively infected with, or recovered from COVID-19. Where HLA class I and class II types were available, the types were taken from metadata supplied by the sample provider, not from assay-based typing. The samples were drawn from the first 160 participants of the ongoing ImmuneRACE study and from under 1,500 subjects provided by 6 global collaborators. A freely available public database, intended as a resource for researchers studying the immune response to SARS-CoV-2, is where the repertoires were released. Sample metadata almost always included a de-identified subject ID, COVID-19 status, age in years and sex. The material from the prospective study consisted of cDNA or gDNA derived from T cells, B-cell-depleted T cells, or PBMCs. Study-wide findings and limitations: Clinical and demographic metadata were provided uncurated, with the amount varying by source and participant.

The immunoSEQ Assay, a bias-controlled multiplex PCR, was used to amplify TCRbeta CDR3 regions from genomic DNA. The study's processing was this. Nucleated cell counts per sample were estimated from amplification of reference gene primers within the assay. To quantify the absolute abundance of each unique TCRbeta CDR3 rearrangement, sequence reads were collapsed and filtered. For each sample, productive Simpson clonality was calculated as the square root of Simpson's diversity index over productive rearrangements. TCRdb holds this immuneACCESS table with in-frame rearrangements only. Some clones are missing; in checked studies, unresolved V genes explain under half, and the rest has no known cause. That table supplies the V and J calls and clone size; D and trimming were determined from the DNA. This sample is represented by around 110,000 clones; approximately 90% of them were singletons. The top ten hold more than 4% of the sample.

Whole blood was collected in K2EDTA tubes by collaborating institutions according to the institutions' own protocols. For TCRbeta analysis, collaborator samples were shipped as frozen whole blood, as isolated PBMCs, or as DNA extracted from either sample type. Trimming at the junction amounts to 7 bases on V and 6 bases on J, and the germline ends lie 19 bases apart. The germline V gene supplies CDR1 LGHNT and CDR2 FRNRAP. CDR3 length: 14 amino acids, cysteine to phenylalanine. Of all the DNA, just the CDR3 is kept, 42 bases in frame from base 1. Comment on this clone: This clone's antigen is unknown. There are no base qualities to consult, and no much larger clone falls within one base.

This receptor was identified in a man between 40 and 49 years old with acute or convalescent COVID-19. The sequencing input was peripheral blood. This receptor chain uses TRBV12-5 and TRBJ2-7, and the D gene may be TRBD1, 6 bases matching. The CDR3 has the sequence CASALGAYLPEQYF. Here is the DNA: TGTGCTAGTGCCCTGGGGGCATATCTCCCCGAGCAGTACTTC. The CDR3 plus the reference TRBV12-5 and TRBJ2-7 genes for the other parts give the full variable domain: DARVTQTPRHKVTEMGQEVTMRCQPILGHNTVFWYRQTMMQGLELLAYFRNRAPLDDSGMPKDRFSAEMPDATLATLKIQPSEPRDSAVYFCASALGAYLPEQYFGPGTRLTVT.